The T cell receptor beta chain under discussion was sequenced for a study of blood T cell repertoires in COVID-19. The V and J ends lost 4 bases and 5 bases, in that order; junction bases with no gene match: 17. Germline CDR1 reads MNHEY; CDR2 reads SMNVEV (reference sequence). The CDR3 spans 19 residues. The repertoire was sequenced with immunoSEQ multiplex PCR; TCRdb's copy has only in-frame clones and lacks some. The sample carries about 160,000 clones, about 90% recorded once. This chain links TRBV27 with TRBJ2-3; 11 positions match TRBD2. The specimen sequenced was peripheral blood. This TCR was sampled from a man younger than 40 with COVID-19, enrolled during active disease. In nucleotides, the CDR3 is TGTGCCAGCAGTTCCAAACCCACAGTACTAGCGGGAGAAGGAGATACGCAGTATTTT. This translates into CASSSKPTVLAGEGDTQYF.